The next 7 T cell receptor beta chains were all read from a single sample in a study of regulatory T cells in long-lasting Graves disease. Regarding time point: persistent/refractory GD, antithyroid drugs over 5 years with positive TRAb. The authors made the TCR library using RNA they extracted from PBMCs. Construction of TCR beta libraries relied on iRepertoire HTBI primers and on Arm-PCR targeting CDR3 regions. TCRdb reprocessed the multiplex PCR reads via MiXCR and lists one record per CDR3 protein. The sample includes more than 300,000 distinct CDR3 sequences, 23% of them seen just once. The sequencing here drew on peripheral blood mononuclear cells (PBMCs), taken when the disease was refractory, from a patient treated with antithyroid drugs. These receptors all stem from a woman aged 40-49 years with Graves disease.

This clonotype turned up a few times. The genes are TRBV6-5 and TRBJ1-5; D remains unclear. The CDR3 has 14 residues. Looked up from germline, CDR1 is MNHEY and CDR2 is SVGAGI. Deletions cut 4 bases from V and 2 bases from J, with 9 bases between. The CDR3 region has the DNA TGTGCCAGCAGTTCGGGATTTGGCAATCAGCCCCAGCATTTT. Translating it yields CASSSGFGNQPQHF.

This clonotype was detected only a few times. The chain links TRBV9 to TRBJ2-2; D uncertain. This CDR3 region has 12 residues. In germline, CDR1 is SGDLS, CDR2 YYNGEE. V was cut by 1 base and J by 6 bases, with 4 bases left in between. The CDR3 DNA sequence: TGTGCCAGCAGCGTACATGCCGGGGAGCTGTTTTTT. Translation: CASSVHAGELFF.

The chain joins TRBV12-3 or TRBV12-4 to TRBJ2-3; D is unresolved. With 5 bases removed from V and 4 bases from J, the gap between germline ends came to 13 bases. This CDR3 contains 14 residues. The CDR3 here is CASSPPARSDTQYF. The CDR3 DNA follows: TGTGCCAGCAGTCCCCCTGCTCGTTCAGATACGCAGTATTTT.

This clonotype was seen only a few times. This chain connects TRBV6-1 to TRBJ2-5; TRBD2 matches at 12 bases. J was trimmed by 4 bases and V by 5 bases; bases with no gene match: 5. CDR3 length: 15 residues. Germline V CDR1 and CDR2: MNHNS, SASEGT. This chain's CDR3 is CASSLLAGGLETQYF. The CDR3, as DNA: TGTGCCAGCAGTCTACTAGCGGGAGGTTTAGAGACCCAGTACTTC.

Many counts were recorded for this clonotype. J is TRBJ2-6 and V is TRBV6-5; D gene ambiguous. CDR1 is MNHEY, CDR2 SVGAGI, per germline. V was shortened by 0 bases and J by 1 base, with 7 bases between the two germline ends. This CDR3 region has 16 residues. The CDR3, as DNA: TGTGCCAGCAGTTACTCCCAAGGGTCTGGGGCCAACGTCCTGACTTTC. It translates to CASSYSQGSGANVLTF.

This chain joins TRBV20-1 and TRBJ1-1; 7 bases fit TRBD1. This CDR3 comprises 13 residues. Per germline, CDR1 DFQATT and CDR2 SNEGSKA (reference sequence). V lost 6 bases and J lost 4; bases outside the gene matches: 8. CDR3 DNA: TGCAGTGCCCCGGACAGGTTGGGCACTGAAGCTTTCTTT. It encodes CSAPDRLGTEAFF.

This clonotype was recorded once. V gene TRBV28 combines with J gene TRBJ2-1; perhaps TRBD2 as D (5 bases). This CDR3 comprises 13 residues. Trimming removed 0 bases from V and 6 bases from J, with 6 bases in between. Per germline, CDR1 MDHEN and CDR2 SYDVKM. The DNA of the CDR3 is TGTGCCAGCAGTTTATGGGGGAGCAATGAGCAGTTCTTC. Translating gives CASSLWGSNEQFF. The full variable domain, with the rest looked up from reference TRBV28 and TRBJ2-1, is DVKVTQSSRYLVKRTGEKVFLECVQDMDHENMFWYRQDPGLGLRLIYFSYDVKMKEKGDIPEGYSVSREKKERFSLILESASTNQTSMYLCASSLWGSNEQFFGPGTRLTVL.